These 29 T cell receptor beta chains came from one sample sequenced in a study of spatial heterogeneity in lung cancer. Using its own MiXCR run on the 5' RACE reads, TCRdb lists one record per CDR3 protein. Found here are roughly 79,000 distinct CDR3 sequences, about 8% of them singletons; the top ten hold 6.8%. The time point is: sample taken at primary tumor resection. The source material was PBMCs, sampled at surgery. These receptors all stem from a male donor with early-stage non-small cell lung cancer.

This clonotype has a handful of counts. The chain is built from TRBV7-9 and TRBJ1-2, with 7 bases identical to TRBD1. The CDR3 extends over 15 amino acids. Germline trimming cut 2 bases from V and 2 bases from J; bases unmatched to any gene: 5. Germline lookup yields CDR1 SEHNR and CDR2 FQNEAQ (reference sequence). The CDR3 nucleotides read TGTGCCAGCAGCTTATGGGACAGAACAAACTATGGCTACACCTTC. Translation: CASSLWDRTNYGYTF. The full variable domain, in which reference TRBV7-9 and TRBJ1-2 provide the parts outside the CDR3, is DTGVSQNPRHKITKRGQNVTFRCDPISEHNRLYWYRQTLGQGPEFLTYFQNEAQLEKSRLLSDRFSAERPKGSFSTLEIQRTEQGDSAMYLCASSLWDRTNYGYTFGSGTRLTVV.

This clonotype was seen more than once but under ten times. This chain links TRBV6-5 with TRBJ1-1; D gene unclear. CDR3 length: 11 residues. Germline values: CDR1 MNHEY, CDR2 SVGAGI. V lost 8 bases and J lost 6, with 10 bases in between. As DNA, the CDR3 is TGTGCCAGCGGTCATTTGGCTGAAGCTTTCTTT. Amino acid sequence: CASGHLAEAFF.

This clonotype was seen ten or more times. The chain links TRBV6-5 to TRBJ2-7, with TRBD1 matching over 8 bases. The germline CDR1 and CDR2 sequences are MNHEY and SVGAGI. CDR3 length: 14 residues. Germline trimming cut 6 bases from V and 2 bases from J; bases unmatched to any gene: 6. CDR3 region: CASSATGGTYEQYF. As DNA, the CDR3 is TGTGCCAGCAGCGCTACAGGGGGGACCTACGAGCAGTACTTC.

This clonotype turned up a few times. This chain links TRBV5-4 with TRBJ2-5; TRBD2 might be the D (5 bases). The CDR3 sequence is 14 residues long. V lost 4 bases to trimming and J lost 2 bases, with 12 bases between them. In germline, CDR1 is SGHNT, CDR2 YYREEE (reference sequence). The CDR3 sequence is CASSRGGAQETQYF. CDR3 nucleotides: TGTGCCAGCAGCCGGGGTGGAGCTCAAGAGACCCAGTACTTC.

This CDR3 is CASAPGPAFNEQFF. CDR3 DNA: TGTGCCAGCGCTCCCGGGCCGGCCTTCAATGAGCAGTTCTTC. The chain employs TRBV11-3 and TRBJ2-1, with D uncertain. V shed 8 bases and J shed 6 bases, with 17 bases lying between them. Germline assignment: CDR1 SGHNT and CDR2 YENEEA. This CDR3 is built from 14 residues.

This chain links TRBV19 with TRBJ1-1, with D possibly matching TRBD1 (6 bases). The CDR3 extends over 16 amino acids. The V and J ends lost 4 bases and 3 bases respectively, with 18 bases between them. Germline CDR1 and CDR2: LNHDA and SQIVND (reference sequence). CDR3 sequence (DNA): TGTGCCAGTAGTACCACTGGTTGGGAGGGGGACACTGAAGCTTTCTTT. Translation gives CASSTTGWEGDTEAFF.

In its sample, this clonotype was seen a few times. This sequence joins TRBV18 and TRBJ1-2, with D possibly being TRBD1 (5 bases). This CDR3 region has 14 residues. Germline CDR1 KGHSH, CDR2 LQKENI. V dropped 2 bases and J dropped 8 bases, with 15 bases sitting between them. The CDR3 DNA sequence: TGTGCCAGCTCACCAGTTTCCGGGGGTGGAGGCTACACCTTC. Translating gives CASSPVSGGGGYTF. Full variable domain (outside the CDR3, taken from reference TRBV18 and TRBJ1-2): NAGVMQNPRHLVRRRGQEARLRCSPMKGHSHVYWYRQLPEEGLKFMVYLQKENIIDESGMPKERFSAEFPKEGPSILRIQQVVRGDSAAYFCASSPVSGGGGYTFGSGTRLTVV.

Here the CDR3 DNA reads TGTGCCAGCAGCGCCCGTAGTGGGCGAGGTACTGAAGCTTTCTTT. Translation gives CASSARSGRGTEAFF. The chain joins TRBV14 to TRBJ1-1, with D unresolved. This CDR3 has 15 amino acids. CDR1 SGHDN and CDR2 FVKESK come from the germline V gene. Trimming stripped 5 bases from V and 5 bases from J, with 18 bases between. The full variable domain, in which reference TRBV14 and TRBJ1-1 provide the parts outside the CDR3, is EAGVTQFPSHSVIEKGQTVTLRCDPISGHDNLYWYRRVMGKEIKFLLHFVKESKQDESGMPNNRFLAERTGGTYSTLKVQPAELEDSGVYFCASSARSGRGTEAFFGQGTRLTVV.

This clonotype was recorded at least ten times. The chain joins TRBV4-3 to TRBJ2-6; D gene ambiguous. V lost 1 base, J lost 0 bases, and 10 bases lay in between. The CDR3 runs to 17 residues. CDR1 LGHNA and CDR2 YSLEER come from the germline V gene. The CDR3 region is CASSQALRSSGANVLTF. Written as DNA, the CDR3 is TGCGCCAGCAGCCAAGCCCTACGGAGCTCTGGGGCCAACGTCCTGACTTTC.

This chain links TRBV11-3 with TRBJ2-7, with D perhaps given as TRBD1 or TRBD2 (5 bases each). The ends were cut back, 0 bases at V and 2 bases at J, with 11 bases in the middle. There are 15 residues in the CDR3. Germline CDR1 SGHNT, CDR2 YENEEA. Written as DNA, the CDR3 is TGTGCCAGCAGCTTAGACCCAGGGACCGCCTACGAGCAGTACTTC. Translated, it gives CASSLDPGTAYEQYF.

This clonotype was seen ten or more times. This rearrangement joins TRBV2 to TRBJ2-2; D is perhaps TRBD2 (5 bases). CDR3 length: 16 residues. CDR1 and CDR2 from the germline V gene are SNHLY and FYNNEI. Trimming shortened V by 4 bases and J by 0 bases, and 12 bases separated the two germline ends. CDR3 sequence (DNA): TGTGCCAGCAGTGTGGAGGACGTTGCGAACACCGGGGAGCTGTTTTTT. This codes for CASSVEDVANTGELFF.

The chain links TRBV27 to TRBJ1-1; D remains unclear. This CDR3 spans 13 amino acids. V was cut by 6 bases and J by 3 bases, with 11 bases left in between. Germline V CDR1 and CDR2: MNHEY, SMNVEV (reference sequence). CDR3 DNA: TGTGCCAGCAGACCCGAGAGGTACACTGAAGCTTTCTTT. Protein sequence: CASRPERYTEAFF.

In this sample, this clonotype turned up many times. The rearrangement links TRBV13 to TRBJ2-3; 9 nucleotides line up with TRBD2. The J segment lost 4 bases and the V segment lost 5 bases, leaving 10 bases of the junction unmatched. Per germline, CDR1 PRHDT and CDR2 FYEKMQ (reference sequence). The CDR3 contains 16 residues. CDR3 coding DNA: TGTGCCAGCAGCCCCTCGACTAGCGGTGGGCCAGATACGCAGTATTTT. Translated: CASSPSTSGGPDTQYF.

This clonotype has ten or more counts. The V call is TRBV5-1, the J call TRBJ2-2; 7 positions agree with TRBD2. The CDR3 is made up of 17 amino acids. The V segment lost 4 bases and the J segment 4 bases; nucleotides outside the gene matches: 13. Germline CDR1 is SGHRS and CDR2 is YFSETQ. CDR3 protein: CASSLGPSGEGTGELFF. CDR3 nucleotide sequence: TGCGCCAGCAGCCTTGGCCCTAGCGGAGAGGGCACCGGGGAGCTGTTTTTT.

The V gene is TRBV6-1, the J gene TRBJ2-1; 7 positions match TRBD2. V shed 2 bases, J shed 6 bases, and the junction held 10 bases outside the gene matches. CDR3 length: 16 residues. Germline-derived CDR1 and CDR2 are MNHNS and SASEGT. CDR3 DNA: TGTGCCAGCAGTGAATATAGGGGCGCGGGGGTCAATGAGCAGTTCTTC. It is translated as CASSEYRGAGVNEQFF.

Regarding this clonotype: The junction does not match germline at one end; this may be a read error. Here the CDR3 reads CASNYSIGGATYEQYF. The DNA for the CDR3 is TGTGCCAGCAATTACTCGATCGGGGGGGCCACCTACGAGCAGTACTTC. J is TRBJ2-7 and V is TRBV6-5; 8 nucleotides align to TRBD2. The CDR3 covers 16 residues. Germline V lookup: CDR1 MNHEY, CDR2 SVGAGI.

This clonotype was observed many times. The rearrangement uses TRBV7-2 and TRBJ2-3, with D unclear. The CDR3 is 15 amino acids. Germline V lookup: CDR1 SGHTA, CDR2 FQGNSA. Trimming left V 2 bases short and J 2 bases short, with 11 bases between. In DNA form, the CDR3 reads TGTGCCAGCAGCTTAACCCCTATAGCCACAGATACGCAGTATTTT. Its protein product is CASSLTPIATDTQYF.

The rearrangement joins TRBV5-1 to TRBJ2-1, with 8 bases aligning to TRBD2. This CDR3 has 17 amino acids. J lost 0 bases, V lost 0 bases, and 5 bases had no gene match. Germline CDR1 and CDR2: SGHRS and YFSETQ. The CDR3 DNA sequence: TGCGCCAGCAGCTTGGAAACTAGCGGAAGCTCCTACAATGAGCAGTTCTTC. Its protein product is CASSLETSGSSYNEQFF.

This clonotype was recorded many times. V is TRBV14 and J is TRBJ2-7, with 12 positions matching TRBD2. Trimming took 4 bases from V and 6 from J; bases not matched to a gene: 7. Germline V CDR1 and CDR2: SGHDN, FVKESK. CDR3 length: 15 amino acids. This chain's CDR3 is CASSLGTSGLGEQYF. The DNA for the CDR3 is TGTGCCAGCAGCCTCGGGACTAGCGGGCTAGGCGAGCAGTACTTC.

This chain connects TRBV6-1 to TRBJ2-5, with D tentatively TRBD1 (5 bases). V gave up 6 bases and J gave up 2 bases, with 19 bases separating them. The CDR3 extends over 16 amino acids. Germline V CDR1 and CDR2: MNHNS, SASEGT. The CDR3 DNA reads TGTGCCAGCAGCCCTGAGGTTTGGGGCCTTCAAGAGACCCAGTACTTC. Translation gives CASSPEVWGLQETQYF.

Ten or more counts support this clonotype. The chain is built from TRBV12-3 or TRBV12-4 and TRBJ2-1; D possibly matches TRBD1 or TRBD2 (5 bases each). V was pared by 5 bases and J by 7 bases, with 21 bases between. The CDR3 totals 16 residues. The CDR3 DNA follows: TGTGCCAGCAGTCCAAGACAGCGCGGGTCCCGGAATGAGCAGTTCTTC. Translated: CASSPRQRGSRNEQFF.

This clonotype appeared many times. As DNA, the CDR3 is TGCGCCAGCAGCCAATTGGTTGGGACATCATCTAGCGAGCAGTACTTC. This codes for CASSQLVGTSSSEQYF. The chain carries TRBV4-3 and TRBJ2-7, with D possibly being TRBD1 (6 bases). This CDR3 has 16 amino acids. The germline V gene encodes CDR1 LGHNA and CDR2 YSLEER. Between the trimmed V and J ends, which lost 2 bases and 6 bases, there was a span of 20 bases.

At least ten counts were recorded for this clonotype. The gene calls are TRBV5-5 and TRBJ2-7; 7 nucleotides line up with TRBD1. CDR3 length: 13 amino acids. The J segment lost 3 bases and the V segment lost 3 bases, leaving 3 bases of the junction unmatched. Looked up from germline, CDR1 is SGHKS and CDR2 is YYEKEE (reference sequence). The CDR3 protein is CASSSRQGYEQYF. The CDR3 region has the DNA TGTGCCAGCAGCTCCCGACAGGGCTACGAGCAGTACTTC. Variable domain in full (rest from reference TRBV5-5 and TRBJ2-7): DAGVTQSPTHLIKTRGQQVTLRCSPISGHKSVSWYQQVLGQGPQFIFQYYEKEERGRGNFPDRFSARQFPNYSSELNVNALLLGDSALYLCASSSRQGYEQYFGPGTRLTVT.

This clonotype was observed a handful of times. A clone one base away is much larger, so this may be a read error. This sequence joins TRBV27 and TRBJ2-3; 10 nucleotides line up with TRBD1. CDR1 and CDR2 from the germline V gene are MNHEY and SMNVEV (reference sequence). The CDR3 consists of 16 residues. The CDR3 DNA is TGTGCCAACAGTCCTTGGACAGGGGGAGGTTCAGATACGCAGTATTTT. Translating it yields CANSPWTGGGSDTQYF.

This clonotype has a handful of counts. This rearrangement joins TRBV30 to TRBJ2-1; TRBD2 matches at 10 bases. The CDR3 runs to 14 residues. Germline CDR1 and CDR2: GTSNPN and SVGIG (reference sequence). V trimming: 4 bases; J trimming: 9 bases; junction bases outside the gene matches: 9. This CDR3 is CAWTLAGEEAEQFF. The CDR3 coding sequence is TGTGCCTGGACTCTAGCGGGAGAAGAGGCTGAGCAGTTCTTC.

This chain links TRBV5-4 with TRBJ1-2; 9 nucleotides align to TRBD1. CDR3 length equals 15 residues. Germline V gene data show CDR1 as SGHNT and CDR2 as YYREEE (reference sequence). V lost 7 bases to trimming and J lost 4 bases; unmatched junction nucleotides: 11. CDR3 sequence: CASGEGQGSLYGYTF. CDR3 coding DNA: TGTGCCAGCGGAGAGGGACAGGGATCCCTCTATGGCTACACCTTC.

This clonotype was recorded many times. The chain recombines TRBV29-1 with TRBJ2-1; 7 bases are shared with TRBD2. The germline gives CDR1 SQVTM, CDR2 ANQGSEA. CDR3 size: 14 residues. Trimming cost V 5 bases and J 5 bases; bases outside gene matches: 9. CDR3 sequence: CSVNPSGMNNEQFF. The CDR3 DNA reads TGCAGCGTTAACCCAAGCGGGATGAACAATGAGCAGTTCTTC.

This rearrangement joins TRBV30 to TRBJ1-4; the D is unclear. There are 15 residues in the CDR3. Deletions cut 0 bases from V and 8 bases from J, with 16 bases between. The germline V gene encodes CDR1 GTSNPN and CDR2 SVGIG (reference sequence). The CDR3 DNA is TGTGCCTGGAGTGTAGGTGGGCTCCCGGGGGAAAAACTGTTTTTT. This sequence encodes CAWSVGGLPGEKLFF.

The table lists this clonotype with many counts. V gene TRBV4-1 combines with J gene TRBJ2-2; 11 nucleotides align to TRBD2. Losses at the gene ends were 4 bases for V and 5 bases for J; bases not matched to a gene: 3. Germline loops: CDR1 MGHRA, CDR2 YSYEKL. CDR3 length equals 15 residues. For the CDR3, the DNA is TGCGCCAGCAGCCTACGGACTAGCGGGACCGGGGAGCTGTTTTTT. The encoded protein is CASSLRTSGTGELFF.